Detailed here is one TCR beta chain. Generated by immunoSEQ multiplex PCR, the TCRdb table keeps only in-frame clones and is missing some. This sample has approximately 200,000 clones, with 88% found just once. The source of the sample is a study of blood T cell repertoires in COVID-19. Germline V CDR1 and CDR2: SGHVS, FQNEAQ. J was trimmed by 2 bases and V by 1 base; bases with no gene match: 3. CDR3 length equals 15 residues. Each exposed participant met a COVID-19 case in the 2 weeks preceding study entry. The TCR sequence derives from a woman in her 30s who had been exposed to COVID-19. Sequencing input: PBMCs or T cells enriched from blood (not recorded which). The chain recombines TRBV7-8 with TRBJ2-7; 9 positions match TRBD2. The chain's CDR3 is CASSLGPSGTYEQYF. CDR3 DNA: TGTGCCAGCAGCTTAGGGCCTAGCGGGACCTACGAGCAGTACTTC.